This TCR beta chain was identified during a study of Ad26.COV2.S vaccination and SARS-CoV-2 variants. Across the study: Donor got 5x10^10 or 1x10^11 viral particles of Ad26.COV2.S.

Treatment meaning: some 20 received Ad26.COV2.S at low or high dose, single or two shots; 5 received placebo; per-sample allocation not given. Sample collection was performed on day 63 after the first vaccine or placebo injection. This CDR3 region has 16 residues. The V gene's germline CDR1 is WNHNN and CDR2 SYGVQD (reference sequence). V gave up 0 bases and J gave up 1 base, with 10 bases separating them. TCRdb keeps only in-frame clones here, not all; method: immunoSEQ multiplex PCR. The sample consists of roughly 420,000 clones, 85% to 90% of them appearing once. This sequence was found in a person aged 18-65 years who received the Ad26.COV2.S COVID-19 vaccine or a placebo. The J gene is TRBJ1-5, the V gene TRBV10-1; D not resolved. Sequencing used peripheral blood, obtained in a trial of Ad26.COV2.S vaccine versus placebo. As DNA, the CDR3 is TGCGCCAGCAGTGAGTCTCCTCCCGGGAGCAATCAGCCCCAGCATTTT. This codes for CASSESPPGSNQPQHF.